This T cell receptor beta chain was observed in a study of radiation and T cells in renal cell carcinoma. Clones were read by immunoSEQ multiplex PCR, and TCRdb kept only the in-frame ones, dropping some. The table lists around 94,000 clones, around 81% of them singletons, with around 9.4% in the top ten. The V segment lost 1 base and the J segment 4 bases; nucleotides outside the gene matches: 18. The CDR3 has 20 residues. The V gene's germline CDR1 is LGHNA and CDR2 YSLEER. Stated time point: blood 4 weeks post-SBRT, at nephrectomy. Treatment reported: 15 Gy SBRT to primary tumor, nephrectomy 4 weeks later. Nephrectomy followed 15 Gy stereotactic body radiation by 4 weeks. Serial blood draws occurred at baseline and 2 and 4 weeks post-SBRT.

The sample in question was blood, obtained from a patient whose treatment included radiotherapy and nephrectomy. This sequence joins TRBV4-3 and TRBJ2-3; TRBD2 aligns across 9 bases. This TCR derives from a man aged 45-60 years with renal cell carcinoma. The CDR3 DNA reads as TGCGCCAGCAGCCAAGGGGGAGCGAGCGGGGGGCTTCACGGGGCAGATACGCAGTATTTT. Its protein product is CASSQGGASGGLHGADTQYF.